Given below is one T cell receptor (beta chain) in context. Some clones are missing from TCRdb's copy, which holds only in-frame ones; the method was immunoSEQ multiplex PCR. The table records 200,000 to 300,000 clones, about nine tenths of them present only once. The V gene's germline CDR1 is SGHTA and CDR2 FQGNSA. The CDR3 length is 15 residues. The junction had 4 bases not matched to a gene; V was cut back by 1 base and J by 5 bases. This entry comes from a study of blood T cell repertoires in COVID-19. Study-level background: The study drew acute and convalescent COVID-19 samples from the United States, Italy and Spain.

The chain combines TRBV7-2 with TRBJ1-5; 8 nucleotides line up with TRBD1. The TCR comes from a young adult with COVID-19, enrolled during active disease. Sequencing input: peripheral blood. The CDR3 reads CASSLGDRGYQPQHF. The DNA of the CDR3 is TGTGCCAGCAGCTTAGGAGACAGGGGATATCAGCCCCAGCATTTT. Supplemented by reference TRBV7-2 and TRBJ1-5, the full variable domain reads GAGVSQSPSNKVTEKGKDVELRCDPISGHTALYWYRQSLGQGLEFLIYFQGNSAPDKSGLPSDRFSAERTGGSVSTLTIQRTQQEDSAVYLCASSLGDRGYQPQHFGDGTRLSIL.